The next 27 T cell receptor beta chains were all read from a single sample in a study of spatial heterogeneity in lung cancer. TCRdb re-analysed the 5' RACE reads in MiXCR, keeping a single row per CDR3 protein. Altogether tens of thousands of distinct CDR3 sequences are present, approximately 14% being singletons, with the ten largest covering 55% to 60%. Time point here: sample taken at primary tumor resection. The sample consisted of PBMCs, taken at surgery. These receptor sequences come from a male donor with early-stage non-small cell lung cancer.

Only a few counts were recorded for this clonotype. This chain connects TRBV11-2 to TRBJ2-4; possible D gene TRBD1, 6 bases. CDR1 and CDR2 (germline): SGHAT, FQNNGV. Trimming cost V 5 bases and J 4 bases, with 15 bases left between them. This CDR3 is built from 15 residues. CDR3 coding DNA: TGTGCCAGCAGCCCCACAGGGATCTGGAAAAACATTCAGTACTTC. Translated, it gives CASSPTGIWKNIQYF.

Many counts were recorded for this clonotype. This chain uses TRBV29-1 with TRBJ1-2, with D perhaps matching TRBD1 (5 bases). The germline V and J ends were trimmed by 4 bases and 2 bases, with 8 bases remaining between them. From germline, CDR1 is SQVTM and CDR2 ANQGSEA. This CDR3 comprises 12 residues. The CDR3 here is CSVAAGNYGYTF. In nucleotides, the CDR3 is TGCAGCGTTGCCGCAGGGAACTATGGCTACACCTTC.

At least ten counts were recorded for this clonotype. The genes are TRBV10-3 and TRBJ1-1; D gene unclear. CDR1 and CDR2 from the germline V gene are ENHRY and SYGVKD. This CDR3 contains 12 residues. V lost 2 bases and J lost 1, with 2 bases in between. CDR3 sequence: CAISEPNTEAFF. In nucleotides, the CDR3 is TGTGCCATCAGTGAGCCGAACACTGAAGCTTTCTTT.

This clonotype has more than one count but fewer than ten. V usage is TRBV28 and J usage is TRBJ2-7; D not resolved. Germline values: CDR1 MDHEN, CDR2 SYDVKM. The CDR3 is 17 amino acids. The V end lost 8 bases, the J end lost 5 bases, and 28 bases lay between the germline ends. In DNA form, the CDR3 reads TGTGCCAGCGGTTCTCCAAGGAGTCTCCGGCTATCCCACGAGCAGTACTTC. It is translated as CASGSPRSLRLSHEQYF.

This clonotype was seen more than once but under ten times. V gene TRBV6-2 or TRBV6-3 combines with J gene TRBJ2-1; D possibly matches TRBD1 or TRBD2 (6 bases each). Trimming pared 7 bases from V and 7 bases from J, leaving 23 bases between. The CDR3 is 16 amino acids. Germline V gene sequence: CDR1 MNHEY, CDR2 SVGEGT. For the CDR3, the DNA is TGTGCCAGCAAATCGCGATGGGGGGCACCGAGAAATGAGCAGTTCTTC. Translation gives CASKSRWGAPRNEQFF.

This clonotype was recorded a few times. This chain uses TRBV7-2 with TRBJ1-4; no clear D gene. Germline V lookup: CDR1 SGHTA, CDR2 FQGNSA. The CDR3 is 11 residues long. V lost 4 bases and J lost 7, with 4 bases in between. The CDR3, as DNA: TGTGCCAGCAGCTCCCGTGAAAAACTGTTTTTT. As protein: CASSSREKLFF.

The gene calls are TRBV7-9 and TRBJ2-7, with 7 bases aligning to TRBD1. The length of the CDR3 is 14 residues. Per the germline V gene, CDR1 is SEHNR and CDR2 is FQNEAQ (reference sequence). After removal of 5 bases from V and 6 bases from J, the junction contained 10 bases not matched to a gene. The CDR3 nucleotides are TGTGCCAGCAGCACCTACAGGGGTTCGTCCGAGCAGTACTTC. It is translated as CASSTYRGSSEQYF.

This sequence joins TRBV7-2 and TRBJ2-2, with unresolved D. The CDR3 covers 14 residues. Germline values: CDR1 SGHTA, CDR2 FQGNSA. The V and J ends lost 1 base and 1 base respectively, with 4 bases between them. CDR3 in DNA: TGTGCCAGCAGCTTAGACTGGAACACCGGGGAGCTGTTTTTT. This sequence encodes CASSLDWNTGELFF.

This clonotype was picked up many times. CDR3 region: CASSQERDSYTF. The DNA of the CDR3 is TGTGCCAGCAGCCAAGAAAGGGACAGTTACACCTTC. The rearrangement uses TRBV3-1 and TRBJ1-2; TRBD1 matches 7 bases. Germline CDR1 and CDR2: LGHDT and YNNKEL (reference sequence). The V and J ends lost 0 bases and 11 bases, in that order; junction bases with no gene match: 3. CDR3 length: 12 residues.

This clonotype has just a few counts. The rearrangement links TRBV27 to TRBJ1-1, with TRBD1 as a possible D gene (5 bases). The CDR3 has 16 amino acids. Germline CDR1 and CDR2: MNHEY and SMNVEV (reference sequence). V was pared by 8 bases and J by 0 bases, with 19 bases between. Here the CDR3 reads CASVVRGPILNTEAFF. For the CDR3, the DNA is TGTGCCAGCGTAGTTAGGGGTCCTATTTTGAACACTGAAGCTTTCTTT.

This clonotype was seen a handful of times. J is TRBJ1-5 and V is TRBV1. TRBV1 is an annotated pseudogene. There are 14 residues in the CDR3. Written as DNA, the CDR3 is TGCACCAGCAGCCAAAGGGATATCAATCAGCCCCAGCATTTT. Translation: CTSSQRDINQPQHF.

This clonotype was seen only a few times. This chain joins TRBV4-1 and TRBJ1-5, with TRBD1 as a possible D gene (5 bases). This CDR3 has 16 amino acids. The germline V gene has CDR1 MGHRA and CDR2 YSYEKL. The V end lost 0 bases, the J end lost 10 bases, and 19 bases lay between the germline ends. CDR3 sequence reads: CASSQDRGVTVSPQHF. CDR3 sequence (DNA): TGCGCCAGCAGCCAAGATAGGGGTGTGACAGTCAGCCCCCAGCATTTT.

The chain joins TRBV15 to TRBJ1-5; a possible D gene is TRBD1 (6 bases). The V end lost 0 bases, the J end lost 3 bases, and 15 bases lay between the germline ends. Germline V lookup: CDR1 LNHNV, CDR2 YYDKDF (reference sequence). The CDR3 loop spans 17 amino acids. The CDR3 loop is CATSRDTPDSLNQPQHF. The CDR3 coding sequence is TGTGCCACCAGCAGAGACACTCCGGACAGCCTCAATCAGCCCCAGCATTTT. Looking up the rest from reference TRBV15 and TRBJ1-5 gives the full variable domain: DAMVIQNPRYQVTQFGKPVTLSCSQTLNHNVMYWYQQKSSQAPKLLFHYYDKDFNNEADTPDNFQSRRPNTSFCFLDIRSPGLGDTAMYLCATSRDTPDSLNQPQHFGDGTRLSIL.

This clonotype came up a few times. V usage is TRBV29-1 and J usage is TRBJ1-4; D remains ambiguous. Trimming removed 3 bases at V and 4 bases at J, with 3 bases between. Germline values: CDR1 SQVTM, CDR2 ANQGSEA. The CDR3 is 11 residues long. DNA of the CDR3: TGCAGCGTTGAGGTTAATGAAAAACTGTTTTTT. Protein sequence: CSVEVNEKLFF.

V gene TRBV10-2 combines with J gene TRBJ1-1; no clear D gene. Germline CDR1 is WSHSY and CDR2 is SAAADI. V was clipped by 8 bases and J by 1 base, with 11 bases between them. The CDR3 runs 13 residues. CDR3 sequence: CASADVSNTEAFF. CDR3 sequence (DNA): TGCGCCAGCGCGGACGTCTCGAACACTGAAGCTTTCTTT.

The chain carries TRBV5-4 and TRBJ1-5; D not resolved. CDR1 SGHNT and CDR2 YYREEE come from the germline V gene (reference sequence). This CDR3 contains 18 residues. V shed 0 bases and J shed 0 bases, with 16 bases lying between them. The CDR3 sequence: CASSLGFAVSYSNQPQHF. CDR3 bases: TGTGCCAGCAGCTTGGGGTTTGCGGTTTCTTATAGCAATCAGCCCCAGCATTTT.

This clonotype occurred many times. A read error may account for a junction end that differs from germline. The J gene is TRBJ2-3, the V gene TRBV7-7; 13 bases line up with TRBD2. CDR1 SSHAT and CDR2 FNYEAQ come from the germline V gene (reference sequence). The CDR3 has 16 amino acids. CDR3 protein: CASSPGLAGATDTQYF. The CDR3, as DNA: TGTGCTAGCAGCCCTGGACTAGCGGGGGCCACAGATACGCAGTATTTT. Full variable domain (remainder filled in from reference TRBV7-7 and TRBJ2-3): GAGVSQSPRYKVTKRGQDVTLRCDPISSHATLYWYQQALGQGPEFLTYFNYEAQPDKSGLPSDRFSAERPEGSISTLTIQRTEQRDSAMYRCASSPGLAGATDTQYFGPGTRLTVL.

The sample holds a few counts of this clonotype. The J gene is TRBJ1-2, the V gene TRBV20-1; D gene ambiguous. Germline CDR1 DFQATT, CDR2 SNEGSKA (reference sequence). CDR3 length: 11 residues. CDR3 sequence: CTSTGSYGYTF. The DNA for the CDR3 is TGCACTAGCACGGGTTCCTATGGCTACACCTTC.

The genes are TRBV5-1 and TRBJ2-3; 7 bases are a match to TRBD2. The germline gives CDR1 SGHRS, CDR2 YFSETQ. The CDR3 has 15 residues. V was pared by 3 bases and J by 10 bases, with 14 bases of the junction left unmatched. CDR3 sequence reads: CASSWAPERGSSQYF. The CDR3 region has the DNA TGCGCCAGCAGCTGGGCCCCTGAGCGGGGTAGTTCGCAGTATTTT.

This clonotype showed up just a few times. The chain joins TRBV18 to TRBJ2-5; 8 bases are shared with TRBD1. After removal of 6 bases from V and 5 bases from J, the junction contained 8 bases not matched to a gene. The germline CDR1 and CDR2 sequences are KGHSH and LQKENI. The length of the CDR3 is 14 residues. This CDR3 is CASSRGQGGETQYF. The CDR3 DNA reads TGTGCCAGCTCCCGCGGACAGGGAGGTGAGACCCAGTACTTC. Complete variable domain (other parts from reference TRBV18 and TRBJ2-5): NAGVMQNPRHLVRRRGQEARLRCSPMKGHSHVYWYRQLPEEGLKFMVYLQKENIIDESGMPKERFSAEFPKEGPSILRIQQVVRGDSAAYFCASSRGQGGETQYFGPGTRLLVL.

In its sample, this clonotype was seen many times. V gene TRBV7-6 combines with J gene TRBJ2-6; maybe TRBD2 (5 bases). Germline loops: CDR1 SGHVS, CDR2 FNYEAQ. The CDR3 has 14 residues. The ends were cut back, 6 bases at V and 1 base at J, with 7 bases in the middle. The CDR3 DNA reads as TGTGCCAGCAGGACTAATTCTGGGGCCAACGTCCTGACTTTC. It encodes CASRTNSGANVLTF.

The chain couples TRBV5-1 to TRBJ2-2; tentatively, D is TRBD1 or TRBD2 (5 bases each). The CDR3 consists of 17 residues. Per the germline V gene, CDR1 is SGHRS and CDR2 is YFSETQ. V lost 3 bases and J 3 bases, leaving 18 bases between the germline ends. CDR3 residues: CASSSGTPNVDTGELFF. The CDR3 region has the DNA TGCGCCAGCAGCTCCGGGACGCCGAATGTCGACACCGGGGAGCTGTTTTTT.

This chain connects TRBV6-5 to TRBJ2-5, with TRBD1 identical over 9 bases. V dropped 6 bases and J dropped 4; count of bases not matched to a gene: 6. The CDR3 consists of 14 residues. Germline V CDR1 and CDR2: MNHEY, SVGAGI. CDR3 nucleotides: TGTGCCAGCAGGGGGGACAGGGCATTAGAGACCCAGTACTTC. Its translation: CASRGDRALETQYF.

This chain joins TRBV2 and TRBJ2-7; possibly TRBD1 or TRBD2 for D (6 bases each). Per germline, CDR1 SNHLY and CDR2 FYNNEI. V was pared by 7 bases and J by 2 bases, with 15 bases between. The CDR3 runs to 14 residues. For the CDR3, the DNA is TGTGCCAGCACCACCCAACGGGGGCCCTACGAGCAGTACTTC. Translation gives CASTTQRGPYEQYF. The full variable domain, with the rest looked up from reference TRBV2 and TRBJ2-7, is EPEVTQTPSHQVTQMGQEVILRCVPISNHLYFYWYRQILGQKVEFLVSFYNNEISEKSEIFDDQFSVERPDGSNFTLKIRSTKLEDSAMYFCASTTQRGPYEQYFGPGTRLTVT.

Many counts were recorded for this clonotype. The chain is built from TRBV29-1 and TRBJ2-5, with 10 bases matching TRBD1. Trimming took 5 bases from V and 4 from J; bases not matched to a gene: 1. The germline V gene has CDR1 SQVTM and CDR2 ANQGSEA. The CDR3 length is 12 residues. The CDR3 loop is CSVRTGGETQYF. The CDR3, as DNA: TGCAGCGTTCGGACAGGGGGAGAGACCCAGTACTTC.

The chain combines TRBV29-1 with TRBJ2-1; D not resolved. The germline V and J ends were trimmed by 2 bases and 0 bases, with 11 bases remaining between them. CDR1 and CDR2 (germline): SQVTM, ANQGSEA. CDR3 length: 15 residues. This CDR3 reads CSVESPWSSYNEQFF. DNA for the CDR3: TGCAGCGTTGAATCGCCGTGGAGCTCCTACAATGAGCAGTTCTTC.

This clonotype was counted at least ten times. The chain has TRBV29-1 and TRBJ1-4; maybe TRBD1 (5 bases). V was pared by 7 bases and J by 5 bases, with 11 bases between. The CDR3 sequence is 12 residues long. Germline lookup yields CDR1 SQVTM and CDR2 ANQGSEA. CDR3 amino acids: CSGYGGNEKLFF. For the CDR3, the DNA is TGCAGCGGATACGGGGGGAATGAAAAACTGTTTTTT.